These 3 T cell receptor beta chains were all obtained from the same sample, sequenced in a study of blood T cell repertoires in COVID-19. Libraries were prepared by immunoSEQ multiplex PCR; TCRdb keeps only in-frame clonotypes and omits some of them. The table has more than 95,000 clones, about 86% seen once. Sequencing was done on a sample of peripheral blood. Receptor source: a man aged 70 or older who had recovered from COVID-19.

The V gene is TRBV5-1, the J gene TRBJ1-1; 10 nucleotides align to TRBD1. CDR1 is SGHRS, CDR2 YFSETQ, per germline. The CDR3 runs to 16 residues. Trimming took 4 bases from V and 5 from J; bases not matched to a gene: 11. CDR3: CASSRGTGARGTEAFF. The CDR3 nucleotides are TGCGCCAGCAGCCGCGGGACAGGGGCAAGAGGAACTGAAGCTTTCTTT.

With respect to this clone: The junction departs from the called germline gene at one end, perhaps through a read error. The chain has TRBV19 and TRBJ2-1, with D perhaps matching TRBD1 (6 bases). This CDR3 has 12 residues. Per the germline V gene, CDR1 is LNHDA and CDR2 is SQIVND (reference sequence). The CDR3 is CASSTGFNEQFF. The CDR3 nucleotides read TGTGCCAGCAGTACAGGGTTTAATGAGCAGTTCTTC.

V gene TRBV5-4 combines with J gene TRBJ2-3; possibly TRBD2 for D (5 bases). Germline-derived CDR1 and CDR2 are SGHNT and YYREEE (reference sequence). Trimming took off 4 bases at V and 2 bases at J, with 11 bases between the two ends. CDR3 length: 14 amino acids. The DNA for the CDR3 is TGTGCCAGCAGCCTGAGCGGATACACAGATACGCAGTATTTT. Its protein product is CASSLSGYTDTQYF.